The 5 T cell receptor beta chains below all came from one sample that was sequenced in a study of technical replicates of blood from a few donors. The assay was immunoSEQ multiplex PCR, and TCRdb's table has in-frame clones only and misses some. The data hold just over 70,000 clones, with roughly 94% observed a single time. Material for sequencing was T cells isolated from PBMCs. The receptors come from a human donor in good health.

The chain couples TRBV6-1 to TRBJ2-7, with a weak D call TRBD1 (5 bases). This CDR3 is 14 amino acids long. V was clipped by 5 bases and J by 1 base, with 12 bases between them. Germline CDR1 is MNHNS and CDR2 is SASEGT. For the CDR3, the DNA is TGTGCCAGCAGTAATTGGGCAGGGTCCTACGAGCAGTACTTC. Its translation: CASSNWAGSYEQYF.

J is TRBJ2-7 and V is TRBV2, with D perhaps matching TRBD2 (5 bases). V lost 6 bases and J lost 1, with 19 bases in between. The germline V gene encodes CDR1 SNHLY and CDR2 FYNNEI. The CDR3 totals 16 residues. CDR3 DNA: TGTGCCAGCAGCGCCGTAGGTCGGGAATTATCCTACGAGCAGTACTTC. Its protein is CASSAVGRELSYEQYF.

The chain uses TRBV28 and TRBJ1-2; TRBD1 matches at 7 bases. From germline, CDR1 is MDHEN and CDR2 SYDVKM. There are 13 residues in the CDR3. Trimming cost V 7 bases and J 8 bases; bases outside gene matches: 10. The CDR3 here is CASTRDSPRGYTF. Written as DNA, the CDR3 is TGTGCCAGCACCCGGGACAGCCCCCGGGGCTACACCTTC.

A note on this clone: In the same sample, other DNA sequences code for this CDR3. This chain links TRBV7-3 with TRBJ1-1, with D unclear. This CDR3 region has 13 residues. Trimming took 4 bases from V and 2 from J, leaving 8 bases between them. Germline CDR1 is SGHTA and CDR2 is FQGTGA. The CDR3: CASSSTGNTEAFF. CDR3 nucleotide sequence: TGTGCCAGCAGCTCAACCGGTAACACTGAAGCTTTCTTT.

The CDR3 sequence is CASSLQGPSEQYF. DNA of the CDR3: TGTGCCAGCAGCTTACAGGGTCCGTCCGAGCAGTACTTC. The chain couples TRBV11-2 to TRBJ2-7, with D perhaps TRBD1 (5 bases). V lost 2 bases and J lost 6, with 11 bases in between. Germline V CDR1 and CDR2: SGHAT, FQNNGV. CDR3 length: 13 residues.